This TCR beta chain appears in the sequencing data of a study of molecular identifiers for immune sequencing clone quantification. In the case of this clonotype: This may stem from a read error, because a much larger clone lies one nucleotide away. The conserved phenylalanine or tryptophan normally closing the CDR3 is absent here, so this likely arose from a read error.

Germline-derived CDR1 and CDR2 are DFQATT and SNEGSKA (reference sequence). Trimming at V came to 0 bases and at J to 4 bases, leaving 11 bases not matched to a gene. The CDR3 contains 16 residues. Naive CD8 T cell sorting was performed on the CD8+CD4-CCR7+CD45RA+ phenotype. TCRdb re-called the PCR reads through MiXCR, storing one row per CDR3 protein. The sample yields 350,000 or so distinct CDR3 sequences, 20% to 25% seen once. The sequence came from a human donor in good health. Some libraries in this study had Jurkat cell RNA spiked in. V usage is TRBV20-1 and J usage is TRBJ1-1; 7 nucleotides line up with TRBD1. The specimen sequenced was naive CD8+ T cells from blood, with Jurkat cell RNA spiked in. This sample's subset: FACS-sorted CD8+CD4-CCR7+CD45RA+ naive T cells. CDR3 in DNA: TGCAGTGCTAGAGATACCCGGGGGACAGCCCGCACTGAAGCTTTCCTT. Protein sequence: CSARDTRGTARTEAFL.